This TCR beta chain is drawn from a study of blood T cells in healthy people across ages. Study results and caveats: Both higher diversity and more naive CD4+ cells marked long-lived donors when set against aged donors.

Primers used in a second PCR of about 7 to 12 cycles were a sample-barcoded 5' primer and a J-beta primer mix. Researchers report that a template-switch adaptor with 12 random nucleotides tagged each cDNA molecule. Each single sample gave us at least 2.5 million CDR3-containing paired-end reads. TCRdb itself ran the 5' RACE reads through MiXCR, one entry per CDR3 protein. The table includes under 1 million distinct CDR3 sequences, approximately 48% detected once. The germline CDR1 and CDR2 sequences are SGHRS and YFSETQ. This CDR3 region has 18 residues. The V gene end was trimmed by 4 bases and the J gene end by 3 bases; junction bases not matched to a gene: 12. Of note for this clonotype: Its antigen remains unknown.

Sequencing input: blood. The sequence derives from a man between 60 and 70 years old in good health. The chain is built from TRBV5-1 and TRBJ2-6; TRBD1 matches 8 bases. The CDR3 reads CASSPAGQGAFGANVLTF. CDR3 nucleotide sequence: TGCGCCAGCAGCCCAGCAGGGCAGGGGGCATTTGGGGCCAACGTCCTGACTTTC.